The rows below give T cell receptor beta chains drawn from one sample of a study of shared clonotypes between healthy human individuals. This table comes from immunoSEQ multiplex PCR, and its TCRdb copy is limited to in-frame clones, with some not included. Seen here are 2 million to 2.5 million clones, less than 95% observed once, and the top ten hold more than 0.35%. The source material was naive CD4+ T cells from PBMCs. The receptors originated from a man aged 18 to 29 in good health. Some clones in this sample may be carry-over from other donors' samples. The CDR3 runs from the conserved cysteine through the conserved F or W. Fields, in order: CDR3 DNA, CDR3 protein, clone size, J gene, V gene, D gene. The D gene is left open where the match is weak. Only part of the rows carry a size: once, few, many, or a class if the clone is expanded.

TGTGCCTGGAGTGTAGGAATCGGACGAGGGAATCAGCCCCAGCATTTT | CAWSVGIGRGNQPQHF | . | TRBJ1-5 | TRBV30 | .
TGCAGCGTTACCGGGAGGGCTAACTATGGCTACACCTTC | CSVTGRANYGYTF | . | TRBJ1-2 | TRBV29-1 | .
TGTGCCAGCAGTAAGTGGCAGGACAATCGTTGGGGCTATGGCTACACCTTC | CASSKWQDNRWGYGYTF | . | TRBJ1-2 | TRBV28 | .
TGTGCCAGCAGCCTAGGGGGAGCGAACACTGAAGCTTTCTTT | CASSLGGANTEAFF | . | TRBJ1-1 | TRBV9 | .
TGTGCCAGCACCTTAGATGTCGGACAGGGGGCCTGGGAGACCCAGTACTTC | CASTLDVGQGAWETQYF | . | TRBJ2-5 | TRBV11-1 | TRBD1
TGTGCCAGCAGTTCCGATGGCTACACCTTC | CASSSDGYTF | . | TRBJ1-2 | TRBV28 | .
TGTGCCAGCTCACCACAAGGCAGGGGGAATGAGCAGTACTTC | CASSPQGRGNEQYF | . | TRBJ2-7 | TRBV18 | TRBD1
TGTGCCAGCTCATCTAGCGGGAGGGCCTACAATGAGCAGTTCTTC | CASSSSGRAYNEQFF | . | TRBJ2-1 | TRBV18 | TRBD2
TGTGCCAGCAGTAGTTTGCCGGGGACAGGGGGCGACGGCTACACCTTC | CASSSLPGTGGDGYTF | . | TRBJ1-2 | TRBV2 | TRBD1
TGCGCCAGCTCTCGGGTCCCGGCTAGCGGTTCCTACGAGCAGTACTTC | CASSRVPASGSYEQYF | . | TRBJ2-7 | TRBV4-1 | TRBD2
TGTGCCAGCAGCGCCTTGGGACTAGCGAACTACAATGAGCAGTTCTTC | CASSALGLANYNEQFF | . | TRBJ2-1 | TRBV9 | TRBD2
TGCGCCAGCAGCGTGTGGGGATTGAACACTGAAGCTTTCTTT | CASSVWGLNTEAFF | once | TRBJ1-1 | TRBV5-1 | .
TGTGCCAGCAGCGTACTATACGGACAGGGCTACACCTTC | CASSVLYGQGYTF | . | TRBJ1-2 | TRBV9 | .
TGTGCCAGCAGTGAAGCCAGAACAGGGGGCGGCGAGCAGTACTTC | CASSEARTGGGEQYF | . | TRBJ2-7 | TRBV6-1 | TRBD1
TGTGCCAGCAGCTTCTACATGAACACTGAAGCTTTCTTT | CASSFYMNTEAFF | once | TRBJ1-1 | TRBV7-9 | .
TGTGCCAGCCCCTCCAAGCGGGAGGGGTCCTACGAGCAGTACTTC | CASPSKREGSYEQYF | . | TRBJ2-7 | TRBV28 | TRBD2
TGTGCCAGCAGTCCACCCTACACCTTC | CASSPPYTF | . | TRBJ1-2 | TRBV28 | .
TGTGCCAGCAGTGAAGCCGCTCCGGGCAGGGGCAATCAGCCCCAGCATTTT | CASSEAAPGRGNQPQHF | . | TRBJ1-5 | TRBV6-1 | .
TGTGCCAGCAGCGCGGGCAGTGCGAAGGAGACCCAGTACTTC | CASSAGSAKETQYF | . | TRBJ2-5 | TRBV9 | .
TGTGCCAGCTCACCGGTACCGGGACTAGCCTACAATGAGCAGTTCTTC | CASSPVPGLAYNEQFF | . | TRBJ2-1 | TRBV18 | TRBD2
TGTGCCAGCAGCTCGGACAGGGATACCAATCAGCCCCAGCATTTT | CASSSDRDTNQPQHF | . | TRBJ1-5 | TRBV5-4 | TRBD1
TGCGCCAGCAGCGTACCGGGACTAGCGGGGCCCGGGGAGCTGTTTTTT | CASSVPGLAGPGELFF | . | TRBJ2-2 | TRBV5-1 | TRBD2
TGTGCCAGCCATCGGTTACAGGGGGCGGGCGGGGAGCTGTTTTTT | CASHRLQGAGGELFF | . | TRBJ2-2 | TRBV28 | TRBD1
TGTGCCAGCAGCCAAGATTTGACAGGGGATCTGGAGCCCAGCTATGGCTACACCTTC | CASSQDLTGDLEPSYGYTF | . | TRBJ1-2 | TRBV4-2 | TRBD1
TGTGCCAGTAGTATAGATCATTCGAACTATGGCTACACCTTC | CASSIDHSNYGYTF | . | TRBJ1-2 | TRBV19 | .
TGTGCCAGCAGCGCCACCGGGACTGCCCAAATCGGCTACACCTTC | CASSATGTAQIGYTF | . | TRBJ1-2 | TRBV9 | .
TGTGCCAGCAGCCCTAGGGTATCTGTCTCTGGAAACACCATATATTTT | CASSPRVSVSGNTIYF | . | TRBJ1-3 | TRBV9 | .
TGCGCCAGCAGCTCCCTGACAGGGAAGTCCGGGGAGCTGTTTTTT | CASSSLTGKSGELFF | . | TRBJ2-2 | TRBV5-1 | TRBD1
TGTGCCAGCAGTTACTCGATACGCAGGGGGCAGGATGGCTACACCTTC | CASSYSIRRGQDGYTF | . | TRBJ1-2 | TRBV6-5 | TRBD1
TGTGCCAGCAGCTTAGCGGGGGTCTACGAGCAGTACTTC | CASSLAGVYEQYF | . | TRBJ2-7 | TRBV7-8 | .
TGTGCCAGCAGCTTAGGGAATAACTATGGCTACACCTTC | CASSLGNNYGYTF | . | TRBJ1-2 | TRBV11-2 | .